A selection of T cell receptor beta chains follows, all from one sample in a study of regulatory T cells in long-lasting Graves disease. TCRdb re-analysed the multiplex PCR reads in MiXCR, keeping a single row per CDR3 protein. The sample has about 200,000 distinct CDR3 sequences; roughly 19% are singletons. The sample was also reused in another study, on T cells in Graves' hyperthyroidism and ophthalmopathy.

The sequencing here drew on peripheral blood mononuclear cells (PBMCs), taken at new diagnosis, from a patient treated with antithyroid drugs. The receptor source for this set is a woman in her 30s with Graves disease. The conserved cysteine and the conserved F or W are not part of the CDR3 here. Each record gives: V gene, J gene, CDR3 protein.

V gene: TRBV19; J gene: TRBJ1-3; CDR3 protein: ASSGNTIY
V gene: TRBV27; J gene: TRBJ2-7; CDR3 protein: ASSFRSSGAYSYEQY
V gene: TRBV2; J gene: TRBJ2-3; CDR3 protein: ASSPGTSTDTQY
V gene: TRBV30; J gene: TRBJ1-1; CDR3 protein: AWNGGVRPEAF
V gene: TRBV30; J gene: TRBJ1-2; CDR3 protein: AWSVRPGRGLGYT
V gene: TRBV7-9; J gene: TRBJ1-1; CDR3 protein: ASSLEYSNGF
V gene: TRBV19; J gene: TRBJ1-2; CDR3 protein: ASRTDDNYGYT
V gene: TRBV20-1; J gene: TRBJ2-5; CDR3 protein: SQTETEDQETQY
V gene: TRBV12-5; J gene: TRBJ2-1; CDR3 protein: ASGPPLLDGSYNEQF
V gene: TRBV7-8; J gene: TRBJ2-3; CDR3 protein: ASSSLGGLESDTQY
V gene: TRBV11-2; J gene: TRBJ1-2; CDR3 protein: ASSPRPKEGYT
V gene: TRBV28; J gene: TRBJ1-1; CDR3 protein: ASSSQGARSDTEAF
V gene: TRBV2; J gene: TRBJ1-2; CDR3 protein: ASSYRSYGYT
V gene: TRBV6-2/TRBV6-3; J gene: TRBJ2-7; CDR3 protein: ASSEVGYEQY
V gene: TRBV7-9; J gene: TRBJ2-5; CDR3 protein: ASSLPDYAKETQY
V gene: TRBV10-2; J gene: TRBJ2-3; CDR3 protein: ASGGLAGGPQY
V gene: TRBV7-2; J gene: TRBJ2-7; CDR3 protein: ASSLAPSGDFYEQY
V gene: TRBV19; J gene: TRBJ2-1; CDR3 protein: ASESGWGNEQF
V gene: TRBV6-9; J gene: TRBJ1-5; CDR3 protein: ASSYNRDQPQH
V gene: TRBV19; J gene: TRBJ1-5; CDR3 protein: ASSFRLGSSYSNQPQH
V gene: TRBV2; J gene: TRBJ1-3; CDR3 protein: ASSGWGRRSGNTIY
V gene: TRBV20-1; J gene: TRBJ1-2; CDR3 protein: SATGGGYT
V gene: TRBV20-1; J gene: TRBJ1-5; CDR3 protein: SAKDSASQPQH
V gene: TRBV6-2/TRBV6-3; J gene: TRBJ2-5; CDR3 protein: ASTTAGGWETQY
V gene: TRBV7-2; J gene: TRBJ2-1; CDR3 protein: ASSLGAGWSYNEQF
V gene: TRBV5-5; J gene: TRBJ2-7; CDR3 protein: ASSSRTGAGYEQY
V gene: TRBV7-9; J gene: TRBJ2-7; CDR3 protein: ASSSTSDRGLYEQY
V gene: TRBV20-1; J gene: TRBJ2-4; CDR3 protein: SARDKGGRGVKNIQY
V gene: TRBV12-5; J gene: TRBJ1-6; CDR3 protein: ASGFWSPLH
V gene: TRBV6-4; J gene: TRBJ2-3; CDR3 protein: ASSGSDPWQGDTQY
V gene: TRBV18; J gene: TRBJ2-2; CDR3 protein: ASSPPWGGGSGELF
V gene: TRBV12-3/TRBV12-4; J gene: TRBJ2-4; CDR3 protein: ASSLWAGGKNIQY
V gene: TRBV3-1; J gene: TRBJ1-5; CDR3 protein: ASSMGNQPQH
V gene: TRBV11-2; J gene: TRBJ2-1; CDR3 protein: ASSYLGGTQF
V gene: TRBV30; J gene: TRBJ2-7; CDR3 protein: AWSSTSGTYEQY
V gene: TRBV28; J gene: TRBJ2-2; CDR3 protein: ASSPISGSSNFGELF
V gene: TRBV7-2; J gene: TRBJ1-2; CDR3 protein: ASSFSRNYGYT
V gene: TRBV19; J gene: TRBJ2-2; CDR3 protein: ASRAGTSNTGELF
V gene: TRBV28; J gene: TRBJ1-2; CDR3 protein: ASSLGFRNYGYT
V gene: TRBV30; J gene: TRBJ1-2; CDR3 protein: AWQIRGNYGYT
V gene: TRBV30; J gene: TRBJ2-1; CDR3 protein: AWSVGHYNEQF
V gene: TRBV2; J gene: TRBJ1-4; CDR3 protein: ASSADRGNEKLF
V gene: TRBV9; J gene: TRBJ2-7; CDR3 protein: ASSPLGSGYEQY
V gene: TRBV3-1; J gene: TRBJ2-2; CDR3 protein: ASSQGAGELF
V gene: TRBV5-1; J gene: TRBJ2-1; CDR3 protein: ASSLWTSGRALGNEQF
V gene: TRBV5-1; J gene: TRBJ1-1; CDR3 protein: ASSPTGGPLNTEAF
V gene: TRBV19; J gene: TRBJ2-1; CDR3 protein: ASSISGPSSYNEQF
V gene: TRBV12-3/TRBV12-4; J gene: TRBJ2-1; CDR3 protein: ASRTGGTYNEQF
V gene: TRBV9; J gene: TRBJ2-1; CDR3 protein: ASSVAGSPGPNNEQF
V gene: TRBV3-1; J gene: TRBJ2-1; CDR3 protein: ASSQLAGGLYNEQF
V gene: TRBV30; J gene: TRBJ1-1; CDR3 protein: AWSVGTGESTEAF
V gene: TRBV28; J gene: TRBJ2-7; CDR3 protein: ASSYGKSSYEQY
V gene: TRBV20-1; J gene: TRBJ1-1; CDR3 protein: SARVSTAFRTEAF
V gene: TRBV2; J gene: TRBJ2-5; CDR3 protein: ASSEAGLAGGPAETQY